This paragraph reports one T cell receptor (beta chain). Its antigen is as yet unknown. TCRdb's table, derived via immunoSEQ multiplex PCR, lists solely in-frame clones and lacks some. The sample has around 550,000 clones, roughly 95% seen once. The sample originates from a study of shared clonotypes between healthy human individuals. Study-wide points: Across subsets, estimated richness was generally greater for naive than for memory populations.

The V end was cut by 5 bases, the J end by 4 bases, with 18 bases between. This CDR3 has 16 residues. In germline, CDR1 is SGHAT, CDR2 FQNNGV. The naive CD8 fraction comprised CD45RO-negative cells positively selected for CCR7 and excluded terminally differentiated effector memory CD45RA+ cells. Sequenced sample: naive CD8+ T cells sorted from blood. V gene TRBV11-2 combines with J gene TRBJ1-3; D perhaps matches TRBD1 (5 bases). The clonotype originates from a woman aged 25 to 45 in good health. The CDR3 region is CASSLAGTGWGNTIYF. As DNA, the CDR3 is TGTGCCAGCAGCCTGGCGGGGACGGGGTGGGGAAACACCATATATTTT.